This note documents a single T cell receptor (beta chain) sequence. Germline CDR1 reads SGDLS; CDR2 reads YYNGEE. V was cut by 4 bases and J by 10 bases, with 24 bases left in between. The CDR3 extends over 16 amino acids. The data were obtained in a study of blood T cell repertoires in COVID-19. About the study: The cDNA or gDNA used as material had been derived from T cells, B-cell-depleted T cells, or PBMCs.

The protocol was immunoSEQ multiplex PCR, while the TCRdb copy is restricted to in-frame clones and leaves out a portion. The sample carries hundreds of thousands of clones, approximately 86% recorded once. The chain joins TRBV9 to TRBJ2-1; D might be TRBD1 (8 bases). The specimen was peripheral blood. The clonotype originates from a human donor in a cohort sampled during active COVID-19. CDR3 in amino acids: CASSPLGQGGLGEQFF. The CDR3 region has the DNA TGTGCCAGCAGCCCCCTAGGACAGGGAGGACTAGGCGAGCAGTTCTTC. Based on the CDR3 plus reference TRBV9 and TRBJ2-1, the full variable domain is DSGVTQTPKHLITATGQRVTLRCSPRSGDLSVYWYQQSLDQGLQFLIQYYNGEERAKGNILERFSAQQFPDLHSELNLSSLELGDSALYFCASSPLGQGGLGEQFFGPGTRLTVL.